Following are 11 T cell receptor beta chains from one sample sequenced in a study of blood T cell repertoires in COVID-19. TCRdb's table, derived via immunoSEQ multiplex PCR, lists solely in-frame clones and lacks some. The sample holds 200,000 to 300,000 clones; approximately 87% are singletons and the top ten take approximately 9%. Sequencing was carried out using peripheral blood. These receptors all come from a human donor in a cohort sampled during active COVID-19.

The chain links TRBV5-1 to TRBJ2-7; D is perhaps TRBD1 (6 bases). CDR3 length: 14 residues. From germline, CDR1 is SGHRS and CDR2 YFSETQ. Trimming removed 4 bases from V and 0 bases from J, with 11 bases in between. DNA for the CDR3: TGCGCCAGCAGCCTGACAGGCAGCTCCTACGAGCAGTACTTC. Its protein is CASSLTGSSYEQYF.

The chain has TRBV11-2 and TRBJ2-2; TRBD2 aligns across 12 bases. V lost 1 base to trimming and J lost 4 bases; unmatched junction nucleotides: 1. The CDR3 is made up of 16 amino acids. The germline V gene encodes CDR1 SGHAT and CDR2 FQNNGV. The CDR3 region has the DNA TGTGCCAGCAGCTTAGTGACTAGCGGGGGCACCGGGGAGCTGTTTTTT. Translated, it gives CASSLVTSGGTGELFF.

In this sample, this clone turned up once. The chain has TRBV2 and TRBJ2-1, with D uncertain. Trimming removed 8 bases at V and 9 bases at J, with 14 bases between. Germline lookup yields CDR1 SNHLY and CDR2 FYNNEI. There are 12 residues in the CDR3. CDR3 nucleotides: TGTGCCAGCTTCCGGGTATTGGGTGAGCAGTTCTTC. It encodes CASFRVLGEQFF.

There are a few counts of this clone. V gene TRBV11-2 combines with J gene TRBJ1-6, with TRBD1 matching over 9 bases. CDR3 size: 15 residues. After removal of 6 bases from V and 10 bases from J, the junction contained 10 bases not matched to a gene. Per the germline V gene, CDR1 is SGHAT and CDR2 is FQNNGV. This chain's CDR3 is CASRRTRTGVSPLHF. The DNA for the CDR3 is TGTGCCAGCAGGCGAACTAGGACAGGGGTGTCACCCCTCCACTTT. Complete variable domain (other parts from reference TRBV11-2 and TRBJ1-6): EAGVAQSPRYKIIEKRQSVAFWCNPISGHATLYWYQQILGQGPKLLIQFQNNGVVDDSQLPKDRFSAERLKGVDSTLKIQPAKLEDSAVYLCASRRTRTGVSPLHFGNGTRLTVT.

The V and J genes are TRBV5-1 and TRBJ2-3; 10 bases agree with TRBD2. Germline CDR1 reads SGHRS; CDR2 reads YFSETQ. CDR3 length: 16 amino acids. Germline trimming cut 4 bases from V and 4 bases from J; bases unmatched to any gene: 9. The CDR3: CASSHSGLASSDTQYF. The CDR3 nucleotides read TGCGCCAGCAGCCACTCGGGACTAGCGAGTTCAGATACGCAGTATTTT.

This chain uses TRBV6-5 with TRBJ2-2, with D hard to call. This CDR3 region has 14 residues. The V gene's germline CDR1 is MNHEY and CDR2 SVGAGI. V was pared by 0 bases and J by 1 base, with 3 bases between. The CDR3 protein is CASSYSQNTGELFF. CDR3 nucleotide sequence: TGTGCCAGCAGTTACTCCCAGAACACCGGGGAGCTGTTTTTT.

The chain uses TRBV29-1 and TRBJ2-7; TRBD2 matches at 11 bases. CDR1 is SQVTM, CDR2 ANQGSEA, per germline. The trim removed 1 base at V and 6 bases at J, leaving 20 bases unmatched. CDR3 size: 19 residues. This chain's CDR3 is CSVEGLTSGSGICLCEQYF. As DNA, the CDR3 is TGCAGCGTTGAAGGGTTAACTAGCGGGAGTGGAATATGTTTATGCGAGCAGTACTTC.

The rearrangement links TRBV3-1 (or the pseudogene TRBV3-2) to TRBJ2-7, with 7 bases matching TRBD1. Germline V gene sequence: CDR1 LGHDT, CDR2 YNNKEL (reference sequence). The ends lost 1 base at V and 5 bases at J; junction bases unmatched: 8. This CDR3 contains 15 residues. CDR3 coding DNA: TGTGCCAGCAGCCAAGCCCCCCGCCAGGGGGACGAGCAGTACTTC. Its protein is CASSQAPRQGDEQYF.

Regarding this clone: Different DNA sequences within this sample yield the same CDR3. CDR3 loop: CASSGQIYGYTF. CDR3 in DNA: TGTGCCAGCTCGGGACAGATATATGGCTACACCTTC. The V and J genes are TRBV12-3 or TRBV12-4 and TRBJ1-2; 7 bases are a match to TRBD1. The CDR3 runs 12 residues. Unmatched junction bases numbered 5, after V lost 8 bases and J lost 5 bases.

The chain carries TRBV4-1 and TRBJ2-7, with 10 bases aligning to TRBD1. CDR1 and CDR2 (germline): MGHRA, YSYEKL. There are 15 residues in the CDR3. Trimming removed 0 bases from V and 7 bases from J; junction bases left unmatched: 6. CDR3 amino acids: CASSQERTGGEEQYF. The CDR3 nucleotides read TGCGCCAGCAGCCAAGAACGGACAGGGGGTGAGGAGCAGTACTTC.

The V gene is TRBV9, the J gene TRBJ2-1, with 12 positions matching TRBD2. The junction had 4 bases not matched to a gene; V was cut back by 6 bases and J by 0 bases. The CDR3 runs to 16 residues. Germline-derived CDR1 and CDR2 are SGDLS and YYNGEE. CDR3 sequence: CASTLLAGGSYNEQFF. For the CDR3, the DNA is TGTGCCAGCACCCTACTAGCGGGAGGCTCCTACAATGAGCAGTTCTTC.